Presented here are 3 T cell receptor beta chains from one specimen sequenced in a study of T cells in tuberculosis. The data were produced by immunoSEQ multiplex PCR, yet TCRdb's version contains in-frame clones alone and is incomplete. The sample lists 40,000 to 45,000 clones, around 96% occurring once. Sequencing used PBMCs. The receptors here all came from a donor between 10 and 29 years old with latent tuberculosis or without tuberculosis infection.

The CDR3 sequence: CAWRQGGGPQHF. CDR3 DNA: TGTGCCTGGAGACAGGGTGGTGGGCCCCAGCATTTT. The chain employs TRBV30 and TRBJ1-5, with D possibly being TRBD1 (6 bases). Per germline, CDR1 GTSNPN and CDR2 SVGIG (reference sequence). The CDR3 spans 12 residues. Trimming took off 3 bases at V and 9 bases at J, with 12 bases between the two ends. The full variable domain, completed using reference TRBV30 and TRBJ1-5, is SQTIHQWPATLVQPVGSPLSLECTVEGTSNPNLYWYRQAAGRGLQLLFYSVGIGQISSEVPQNLSASRPQDRQFILSSKKLLLSDSGFYLCAWRQGGGPQHFGDGTRLSIL.

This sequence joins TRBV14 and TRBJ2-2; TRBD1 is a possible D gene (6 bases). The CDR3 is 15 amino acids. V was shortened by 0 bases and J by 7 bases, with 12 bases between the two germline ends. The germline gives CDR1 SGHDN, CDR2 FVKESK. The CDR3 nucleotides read TGTGCCAGCAGCCAAGAAAGGGGGTACAGCGGGGAGCTGTTTTTT. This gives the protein CASSQERGYSGELFF.

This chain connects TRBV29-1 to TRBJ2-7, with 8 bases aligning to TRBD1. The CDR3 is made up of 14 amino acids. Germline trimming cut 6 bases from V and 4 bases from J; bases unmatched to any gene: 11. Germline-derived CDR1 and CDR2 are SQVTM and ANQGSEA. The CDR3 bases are TGCAGCGTCAGGGCCGGACAGGGAACGTACGAGCAGTACTTC. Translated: CSVRAGQGTYEQYF.